The clone carrying this T cell receptor (beta chain) was seen more than once but under ten times. Its antigen remains unidentified. Other DNA sequences in the same sample also yield this CDR3. This record belongs to a study of PD-1 blockade in classical Hodgkin lymphoma. Study outcomes and limitations: Newly diagnosed patients and complete responders had comparable diversity at baseline. Possible causes of repertoire differences, disease activity or prior therapy, remain undefined. The CD4+ diversity rise by C4D1 was clearest in complete responders.

Trimming stripped 3 bases from V and 0 bases from J, with 11 bases between. Germline V gene data show CDR1 as KGHSH and CDR2 as LQKENI. The CDR3 extends over 15 amino acids. Each patient relapsed following autologous stem cell transplantation, and prior brentuximab vedotin exposure differed. Patients had relapsed/refractory classical Hodgkin lymphoma with complete response, partial response or progressive disease as best response. Repertoires were generated with immunoSEQ multiplex PCR, while TCRdb's copy carries only in-frame clones and drops some. The table has under 60,000 clones, around two thirds seen once; the top ten hold roughly 16%.

The chain recombines TRBV18 with TRBJ2-5; tentatively, D is TRBD2 (5 bases). The clonotype comes from a human donor with classical Hodgkin lymphoma. The source material was peripheral blood mononuclear cells (PBMCs), sampled before the second cycle of nivolumab. Here the CDR3 reads CASSPPGGYQETQYF. Written as DNA, the CDR3 is TGTGCCAGCTCACCCCCAGGCGGGTACCAAGAGACCCAGTACTTC. Based on the CDR3 plus reference TRBV18 and TRBJ2-5, the full variable domain is NAGVMQNPRHLVRRRGQEARLRCSPMKGHSHVYWYRQLPEEGLKFMVYLQKENIIDESGMPKERFSAEFPKEGPSILRIQQVVRGDSAAYFCASSPPGGYQETQYFGPGTRLLVL.